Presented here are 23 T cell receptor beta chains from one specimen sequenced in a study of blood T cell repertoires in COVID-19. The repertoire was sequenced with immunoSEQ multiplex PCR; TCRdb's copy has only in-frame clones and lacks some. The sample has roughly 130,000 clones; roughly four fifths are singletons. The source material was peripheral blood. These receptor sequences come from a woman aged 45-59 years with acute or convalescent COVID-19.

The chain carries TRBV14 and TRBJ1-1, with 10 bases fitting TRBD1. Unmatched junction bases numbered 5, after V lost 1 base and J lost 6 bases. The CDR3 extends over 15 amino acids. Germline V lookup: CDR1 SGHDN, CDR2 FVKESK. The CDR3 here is CASSQARGTGAEAFF. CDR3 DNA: TGTGCCAGCAGCCAAGCCCGCGGGACAGGGGCTGAAGCTTTCTTT.

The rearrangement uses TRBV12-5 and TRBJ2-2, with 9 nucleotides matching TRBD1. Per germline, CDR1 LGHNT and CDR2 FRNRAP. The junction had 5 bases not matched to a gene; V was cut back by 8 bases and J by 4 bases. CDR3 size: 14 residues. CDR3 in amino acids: CASRGQGPTGELFF. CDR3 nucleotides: TGTGCTAGTCGGGGACAGGGTCCCACCGGGGAGCTGTTTTTT.

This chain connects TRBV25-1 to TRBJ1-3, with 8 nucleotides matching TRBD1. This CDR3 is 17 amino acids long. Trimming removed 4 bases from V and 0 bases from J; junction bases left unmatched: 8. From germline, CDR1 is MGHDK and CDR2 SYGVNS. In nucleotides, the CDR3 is TGTGCCAGCAGTGCCAGGACAGGGACAAGCTCTGGAAACACCATATATTTT. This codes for CASSARTGTSSGNTIYF.

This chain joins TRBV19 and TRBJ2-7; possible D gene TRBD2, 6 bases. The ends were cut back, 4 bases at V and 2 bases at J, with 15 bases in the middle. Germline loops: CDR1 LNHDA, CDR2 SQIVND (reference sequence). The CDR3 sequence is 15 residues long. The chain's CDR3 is CASSRVGGDAYEQYF. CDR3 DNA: TGTGCCAGTAGTAGAGTTGGCGGGGATGCCTACGAGCAGTACTTC.

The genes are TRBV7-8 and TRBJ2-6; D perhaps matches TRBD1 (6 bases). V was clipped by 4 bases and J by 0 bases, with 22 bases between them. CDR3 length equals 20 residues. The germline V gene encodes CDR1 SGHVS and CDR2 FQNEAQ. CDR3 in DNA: TGTGCCAGCAGCTCCCGACAGATTGGACAGTACAGCTCTGGGGCCAACGTCCTGACTTTC. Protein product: CASSSRQIGQYSSGANVLTF. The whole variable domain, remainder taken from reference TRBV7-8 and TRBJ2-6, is GAGVSQSPRYKVAKRGQDVALRCDPISGHVSLFWYQQALGQGPEFLTYFQNEAQLDKSGLPSDRFFAERPEGSVSTLKIQRTQQEDSAVYLCASSSRQIGQYSSGANVLTFGAGSRLTVL.

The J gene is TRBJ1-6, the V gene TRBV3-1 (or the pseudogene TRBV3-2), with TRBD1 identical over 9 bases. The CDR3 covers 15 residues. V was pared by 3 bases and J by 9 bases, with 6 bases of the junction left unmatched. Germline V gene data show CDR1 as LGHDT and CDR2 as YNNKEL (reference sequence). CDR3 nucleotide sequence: TGTGCCAGCAGCCACGGTACAGGGGGCGGTTCACCCCTCCACTTT. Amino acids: CASSHGTGGGSPLHF.

This chain's CDR3 is CASSASYRGISNTGELFF. The CDR3 DNA is TGTGCCAGCAGCGCCAGTTATCGGGGGATTTCGAACACCGGGGAGCTGTTTTTT. V and J are TRBV9 and TRBJ2-2, with D maybe TRBD2 (6 bases). Germline V gene data show CDR1 as SGDLS and CDR2 as YYNGEE. The V end lost 3 bases, the J end lost 0 bases, and 18 bases lay between the germline ends. The length of the CDR3 is 18 residues.

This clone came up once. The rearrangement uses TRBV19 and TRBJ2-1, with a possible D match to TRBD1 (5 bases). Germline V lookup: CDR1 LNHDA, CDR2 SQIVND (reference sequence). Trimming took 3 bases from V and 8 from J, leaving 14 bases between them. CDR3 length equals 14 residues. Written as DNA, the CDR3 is TGTGCCAGTAGTATGTACAATAAAGGGGATGAGCAGTTCTTC. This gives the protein CASSMYNKGDEQFF. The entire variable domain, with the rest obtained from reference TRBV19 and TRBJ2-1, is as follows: DGGITQSPKYLFRKEGQNVTLSCEQNLNHDAMYWYRQDPGQGLRLIYYSQIVNDFQKGDIAEGYSVSREKKESFPLTVTSAQKNPTAFYLCASSMYNKGDEQFFGPGTRLTVL.

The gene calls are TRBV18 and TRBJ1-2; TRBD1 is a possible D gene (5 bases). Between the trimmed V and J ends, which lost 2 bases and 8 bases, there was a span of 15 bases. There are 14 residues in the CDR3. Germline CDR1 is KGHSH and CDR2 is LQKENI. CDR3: CASSPTAGSGGYTF. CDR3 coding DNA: TGTGCCAGCTCACCAACGGCAGGGTCGGGCGGCTACACCTTC.

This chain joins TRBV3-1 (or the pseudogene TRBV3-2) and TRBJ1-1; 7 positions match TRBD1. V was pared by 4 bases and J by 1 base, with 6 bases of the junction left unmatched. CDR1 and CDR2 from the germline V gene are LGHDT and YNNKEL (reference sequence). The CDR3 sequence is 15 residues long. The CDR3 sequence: CASSLMTGSNTEAFF. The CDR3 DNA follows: TGTGCCAGCAGCCTAATGACAGGGTCGAACACTGAAGCTTTCTTT.

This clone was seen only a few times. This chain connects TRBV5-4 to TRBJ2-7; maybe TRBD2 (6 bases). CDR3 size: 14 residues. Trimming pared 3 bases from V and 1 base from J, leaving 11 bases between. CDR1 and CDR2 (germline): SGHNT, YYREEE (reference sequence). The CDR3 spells CASSSGDLSYEQYF. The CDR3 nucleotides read TGTGCCAGCAGCTCGGGGGACCTATCCTACGAGCAGTACTTC.

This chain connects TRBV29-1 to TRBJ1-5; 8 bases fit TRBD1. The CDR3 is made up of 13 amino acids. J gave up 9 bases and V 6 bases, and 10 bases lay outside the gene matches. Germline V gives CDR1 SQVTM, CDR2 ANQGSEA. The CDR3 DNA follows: TGCAGCGTGGCGACAGGGGTAATGCTGCCCCAGCATTTT. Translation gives CSVATGVMLPQHF.

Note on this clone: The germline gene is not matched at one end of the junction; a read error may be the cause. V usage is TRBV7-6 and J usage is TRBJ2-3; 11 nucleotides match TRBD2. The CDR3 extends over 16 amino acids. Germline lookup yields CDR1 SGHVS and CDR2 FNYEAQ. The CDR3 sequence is CASSGFSGGVPETQYF. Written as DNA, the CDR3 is TGTGCCAGCAGCGGCTTTAGCGGGGGGGTGCCAGAAACGCAGTATTTT.

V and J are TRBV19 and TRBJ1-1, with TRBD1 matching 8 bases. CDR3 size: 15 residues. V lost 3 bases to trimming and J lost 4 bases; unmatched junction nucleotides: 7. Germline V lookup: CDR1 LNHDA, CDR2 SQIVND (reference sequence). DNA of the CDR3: TGTGCCAGTAGTATTGGACAGGGTGGGGGCACTGAAGCTTTCTTT. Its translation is CASSIGQGGGTEAFF.

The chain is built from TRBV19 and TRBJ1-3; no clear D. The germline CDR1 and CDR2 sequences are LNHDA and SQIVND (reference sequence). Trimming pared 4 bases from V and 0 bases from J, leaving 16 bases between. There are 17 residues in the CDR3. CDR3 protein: CASSTEPVPSSGNTIYF. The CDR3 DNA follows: TGTGCCAGTAGTACGGAGCCAGTCCCGAGCTCTGGAAACACCATATATTTT.

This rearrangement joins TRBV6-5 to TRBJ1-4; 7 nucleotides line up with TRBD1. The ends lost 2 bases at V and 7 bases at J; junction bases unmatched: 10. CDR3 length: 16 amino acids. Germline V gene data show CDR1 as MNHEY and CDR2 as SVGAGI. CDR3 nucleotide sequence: TGTGCCAGCAGTTACGTAACGGGACAGCGGGTTGAAAAACTGTTTTTT. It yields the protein CASSYVTGQRVEKLFF.

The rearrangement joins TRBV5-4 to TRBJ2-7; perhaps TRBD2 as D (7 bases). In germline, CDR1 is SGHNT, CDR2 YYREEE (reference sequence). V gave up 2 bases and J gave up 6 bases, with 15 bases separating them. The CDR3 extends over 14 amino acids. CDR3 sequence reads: CASSFQGGAGEQYF. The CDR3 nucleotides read TGTGCCAGCAGCTTTCAAGGGGGGGCGGGCGAGCAGTACTTC.

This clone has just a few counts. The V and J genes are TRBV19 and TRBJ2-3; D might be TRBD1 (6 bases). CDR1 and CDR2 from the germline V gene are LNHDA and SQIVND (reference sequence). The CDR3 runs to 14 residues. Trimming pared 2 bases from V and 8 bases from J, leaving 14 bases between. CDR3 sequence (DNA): TGTGCCAGTAGTATAAGTTTCACACAGGGTACGCAGTATTTT. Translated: CASSISFTQGTQYF.

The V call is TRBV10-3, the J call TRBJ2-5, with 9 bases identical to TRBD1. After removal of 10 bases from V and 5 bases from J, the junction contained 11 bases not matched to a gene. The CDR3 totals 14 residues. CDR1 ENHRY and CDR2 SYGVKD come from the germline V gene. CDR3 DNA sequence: TGTGCCACCAGCGATCTGACAGGGGGTGAGACCCAGTACTTC. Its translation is CATSDLTGGETQYF.

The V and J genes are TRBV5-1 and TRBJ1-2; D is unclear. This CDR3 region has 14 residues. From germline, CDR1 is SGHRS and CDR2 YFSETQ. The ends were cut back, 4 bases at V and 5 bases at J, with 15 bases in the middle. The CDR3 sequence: CASSNGRGGYGYTF. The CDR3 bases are TGCGCCAGCAGCAACGGTCGGGGTGGGTATGGCTACACCTTC.

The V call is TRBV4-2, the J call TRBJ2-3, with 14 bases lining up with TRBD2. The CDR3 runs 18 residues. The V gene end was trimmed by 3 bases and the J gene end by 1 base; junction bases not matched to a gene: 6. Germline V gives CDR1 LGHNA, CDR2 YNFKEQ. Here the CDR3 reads CASSQVGLAGEGTDTQYF. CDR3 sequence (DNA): TGTGCCAGCAGCCAGGTGGGACTAGCGGGGGAGGGCACAGATACGCAGTATTTT.

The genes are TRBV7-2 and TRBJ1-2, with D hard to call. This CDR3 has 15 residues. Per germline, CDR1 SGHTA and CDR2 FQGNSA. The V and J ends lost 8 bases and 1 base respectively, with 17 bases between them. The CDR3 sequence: CASGSLGEFNYGYTF. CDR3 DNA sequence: TGTGCCAGCGGCTCCCTCGGGGAGTTTAACTATGGCTACACCTTC.

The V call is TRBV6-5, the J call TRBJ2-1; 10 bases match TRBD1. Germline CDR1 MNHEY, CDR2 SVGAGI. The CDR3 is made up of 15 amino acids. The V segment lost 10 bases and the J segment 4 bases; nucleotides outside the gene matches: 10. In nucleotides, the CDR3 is TGTGCCACCCGCACCGGGACAGGGGCTTACAATGAGCAGTTCTTC. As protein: CATRTGTGAYNEQFF.